The next 32 T cell receptor beta chains were all read from a single sample in a study of T cell responses to AZD1222 COVID-19 vaccine. Libraries were prepared by immunoSEQ multiplex PCR; TCRdb keeps only in-frame clonotypes and omits some of them. The sample records roughly 140,000 clones, more than 85% being singletons. Source: peripheral blood, taken after recovery from COVID-19. These receptors were obtained from an adult who had recovered from COVID-19.

This clone was observed a single time. The chain combines TRBV30 with TRBJ2-3; 7 positions match TRBD2. The CDR3 has 16 amino acids. Germline V CDR1 and CDR2: GTSNPN, SVGIG (reference sequence). J lost 2 bases, V lost 0 bases, and 8 bases had no gene match. The CDR3 bases are TGTGCCTGGAGTGTAGGGGCTAGCGGATACACAGATACGCAGTATTTT. Amino acid sequence: CAWSVGASGYTDTQYF.

The rearrangement joins TRBV7-9 to TRBJ1-5; no firm D call. The CDR3 sequence is 14 residues long. Per the germline V gene, CDR1 is SEHNR and CDR2 is FQNEAQ (reference sequence). Trimming removed 5 bases from V and 2 bases from J, with 10 bases in between. This CDR3 is CASSPNVGNQPQHF. The CDR3 DNA follows: TGTGCCAGCAGCCCGAATGTGGGCAATCAGCCCCAGCATTTT.

The chain couples TRBV28 to TRBJ2-7; TRBD1 matches at 9 bases. With 5 bases clipped from V and 6 bases from J, the junction kept 8 bases outside the gene matches. Germline V gene lookup returns CDR1 MDHEN and CDR2 SYDVKM. The CDR3 is 14 amino acids. The CDR3 sequence: CASSAGTGLLEQYF. In DNA form, the CDR3 reads TGTGCCAGCAGTGCGGGGACAGGGTTACTCGAGCAGTACTTC.

The chain couples TRBV5-4 to TRBJ2-1, with 9 bases lining up with TRBD1. Unmatched junction bases numbered 14, after V lost 2 bases and J lost 8 bases. The CDR3 is 17 residues long. CDR1 is SGHNT and CDR2 is YYREEE in the germline V gene (reference sequence). This CDR3 is CASSFGGQGPGKYEQFF. CDR3 DNA: TGTGCCAGCAGCTTCGGGGGACAGGGCCCCGGGAAGTATGAGCAGTTCTTC.

The gene calls are TRBV25-1 and TRBJ2-7; TRBD2 aligns across 10 bases. V shed 4 bases, J shed 4 bases, and the junction held 4 bases outside the gene matches. In germline, CDR1 is MGHDK, CDR2 SYGVNS. CDR3 length: 14 amino acids. CDR3 bases: TGTGCCAGCAGTGCCAGCGGGAGGGCTTACGAGCAGTACTTC. Protein product: CASSASGRAYEQYF.

CDR3 amino acids: CASSIGALNTEAFF. CDR3 in DNA: TGTGCCAGTAGTATCGGGGCCCTGAACACTGAAGCTTTCTTT. V and J are TRBV19 and TRBJ1-1; a possible D gene is TRBD1 (5 bases). The CDR3 contains 14 residues. Per the germline V gene, CDR1 is LNHDA and CDR2 is SQIVND (reference sequence). Trimming cost V 3 bases and J 0 bases, with 8 bases left between them.

This chain joins TRBV28 and TRBJ2-7; D unclear. V gave up 6 bases and J gave up 1 base, with 10 bases separating them. Germline CDR1 and CDR2: MDHEN and SYDVKM. The CDR3 contains 13 residues. In nucleotides, the CDR3 is TGTGCCAGCAGGGCCGGGCCTTCCTACGAGCAGTACTTC. It codes for CASRAGPSYEQYF.

The genes are TRBV10-1 and TRBJ1-1, with D tentatively TRBD1 (5 bases). Germline-derived CDR1 and CDR2 are WNHNN and SYGVQD (reference sequence). The CDR3 sequence is 14 residues long. V gave up 3 bases and J gave up 1 base, with 9 bases separating them. The CDR3 DNA reads TGCGCCAGCAGTGACCCCGGACAGAACACTGAAGCTTTCTTT. Encoded protein: CASSDPGQNTEAFF.

The chain uses TRBV6-5 and TRBJ2-7; unclear D gene. Germline assignment: CDR1 MNHEY and CDR2 SVGAGI. The V end lost 8 bases, the J end lost 4 bases, and 9 bases lay between the germline ends. The CDR3 has 11 residues. The CDR3 region has the DNA TGTGCCAGCTATGGATCTTACGAGCAGTACTTC. Translating it yields CASYGSYEQYF.

The chain has TRBV6-6 and TRBJ2-7; 7 bases agree with TRBD1. CDR1 MNHNY and CDR2 SVGAGI come from the germline V gene (reference sequence). V was pared by 0 bases and J by 1 base, with 6 bases of the junction left unmatched. The CDR3 runs 16 residues. CDR3 nucleotides: TGTGCCAGCAGTTACTCGACGACAGGGCGTTCCTACGAGCAGTACTTC. As protein: CASSYSTTGRSYEQYF.

The J gene is TRBJ1-2, the V gene TRBV7-9; the D is unclear. Trimming stripped 5 bases from V and 4 bases from J, with 11 bases between. This CDR3 spans 13 amino acids. CDR1 SEHNR and CDR2 FQNEAQ come from the germline V gene (reference sequence). The DNA of the CDR3 is TGTGCCAGCAGCCGGGAGGGTGTCTATGGCTACACCTTC. Translating gives CASSREGVYGYTF.

V is TRBV9 and J is TRBJ2-3, with D perhaps TRBD1 (5 bases). Trimming pared 1 base from V and 5 bases from J, leaving 8 bases between. Germline V gives CDR1 SGDLS, CDR2 YYNGEE. This CDR3 is 13 amino acids long. The CDR3 region has the DNA TGTGCCAGCAGCGTACAGGGTGGAGATACGCAGTATTTT. Residues: CASSVQGGDTQYF.

The V call is TRBV14, the J call TRBJ2-7; 11 bases line up with TRBD1. The CDR3 is 15 amino acids. Germline V lookup: CDR1 SGHDN, CDR2 FVKESK. The V gene end was trimmed by 6 bases and the J gene end by 4 bases; junction bases not matched to a gene: 8. CDR3 region: CASSRGQGASYEQYF. The CDR3 nucleotides are TGTGCCAGCAGTCGAGGACAGGGGGCAAGTTACGAGCAGTACTTC.

The chain couples TRBV21-1 to TRBJ1-6; the listed D gene, TRBD1, was not tested against the DNA. TRBV21-1 is flagged as a pseudogene. The CDR3 has 15 amino acids. CDR3 residues: CVSSASRIYNSPLHF. CDR3 nucleotides: TGTGTCAGCAGCGCCAGCAGGATCTATAATTCACCCCTCCACTTT.

The V call is TRBV7-3, the J call TRBJ2-1; TRBD1 aligns across 10 bases. CDR1 and CDR2 from the germline V gene are SGHTA and FQGTGA. The V segment lost 1 base and the J segment 2 bases; nucleotides outside the gene matches: 5. The CDR3 totals 17 residues. The CDR3 reads CASSLRAGTGAYNEQFF. In DNA, the CDR3 is TGTGCCAGCAGCTTAAGGGCCGGGACAGGGGCCTACAATGAGCAGTTCTTC.

V gene TRBV9 combines with J gene TRBJ1-1; 8 bases agree with TRBD1. Looked up from germline, CDR1 is SGDLS and CDR2 is YYNGEE. This CDR3 is 13 amino acids long. The junction had 2 bases not matched to a gene; V was cut back by 4 bases and J by 3 bases. CDR3 sequence: CASSIQGDTEAFF. The CDR3 DNA sequence: TGTGCCAGCAGCATACAGGGGGACACTGAAGCTTTCTTT.

The chain carries TRBV2 and TRBJ2-5; TRBD1 might be the D (6 bases). Germline V lookup: CDR1 SNHLY, CDR2 FYNNEI. V was trimmed by 1 base and J by 2 bases, leaving 14 bases between them. The CDR3 has 16 residues. The CDR3 sequence is CASSEGNGQLQETQYF. The CDR3 region has the DNA TGTGCCAGCAGTGAAGGAAATGGACAGTTGCAAGAGACCCAGTACTTC.

A single count supports this clone. The CDR3 here is CASSLDGTTYEQYF. The DNA of the CDR3 is TGCGCCAGCAGCTTGGACGGAACAACCTACGAGCAGTACTTC. The chain couples TRBV5-1 to TRBJ2-7; no clear D. CDR1 is SGHRS and CDR2 is YFSETQ in the germline V gene. CDR3 length: 14 residues. V was pared by 0 bases and J by 2 bases, with 9 bases between.

This clone was observed a single time. The chain links TRBV7-8 to TRBJ1-1; the D is unclear. CDR3 length equals 13 residues. CDR1 and CDR2 from the germline V gene are SGHVS and FQNEAQ. V dropped 5 bases and J dropped 1 base, with 8 bases sitting between them. The CDR3 DNA follows: TGTGCCAGCAGCCCCTACTCGAACACTGAAGCTTTCTTT. It translates to CASSPYSNTEAFF.

This chain connects TRBV15 to TRBJ2-7; TRBD2 agrees at 9 bases. CDR3 length: 16 amino acids. CDR1 and CDR2 from the germline V gene are LNHNV and YYDKDF (reference sequence). Trimming removed 2 bases from V and 5 bases from J; junction bases left unmatched: 10. The CDR3 nucleotides are TGTGCCACCAGCAGACCTCCCGGGCGGGAGGGAAACGAGCAGTACTTC. Its protein is CATSRPPGREGNEQYF.

The chain joins TRBV6-5 to TRBJ2-7; D possibly uses TRBD1 or TRBD2 (6 bases each). Deletions cut 5 bases from V and 9 bases from J, with 23 bases between. The CDR3 is made up of 15 amino acids. CDR1 is MNHEY, CDR2 SVGAGI, per germline. The CDR3 reads CASSPNGRGGGGQYF. The CDR3 nucleotides read TGTGCCAGCAGTCCCAACGGTCGAGGAGGAGGGGGGCAGTACTTC.

This chain joins TRBV9 and TRBJ2-7, with 9 positions matching TRBD2. V shed 2 bases, J shed 4 bases, and the junction held 4 bases outside the gene matches. Germline V gene lookup returns CDR1 SGDLS and CDR2 YYNGEE. The CDR3 covers 14 residues. The CDR3 sequence is CASSVAGGPYEQYF. The CDR3, as DNA: TGTGCCAGCAGCGTTGCGGGAGGGCCGTACGAGCAGTACTTC.

The chain links TRBV7-9 to TRBJ1-4, with 9 positions matching TRBD1. Trimming at V came to 4 bases and at J to 5 bases, leaving 2 bases not matched to a gene. The germline V gene encodes CDR1 SEHNR and CDR2 FQNEAQ (reference sequence). CDR3 size: 14 residues. The CDR3 region is CASSWTGENEKLFF. CDR3 bases: TGTGCCAGCAGCTGGACAGGGGAAAATGAAAAACTGTTTTTT.

This chain uses TRBV15 with TRBJ2-1; D possibly corresponds to TRBD2 (5 bases). The V gene's germline CDR1 is LNHNV and CDR2 YYDKDF (reference sequence). This CDR3 has 17 residues. Deletions cut 0 bases from V and 5 bases from J, with 17 bases between. CDR3 loop: CATSRERASRMHNEQFF. The CDR3 nucleotides are TGTGCCACCAGCAGAGAGCGGGCTAGCAGGATGCACAATGAGCAGTTCTTC. Together with reference TRBV15 and TRBJ2-1, the CDR3 gives the full variable domain: DAMVIQNPRYQVTQFGKPVTLSCSQTLNHNVMYWYQQKSSQAPKLLFHYYDKDFNNEADTPDNFQSRRPNTSFCFLDIRSPGLGDTAMYLCATSRERASRMHNEQFFGPGTRLTVL.

The rearrangement joins TRBV28 to TRBJ1-2; TRBD1 aligns across 12 bases. Germline V gives CDR1 MDHEN, CDR2 SYDVKM. The V segment lost 3 bases and the J segment 7 bases; nucleotides outside the gene matches: 6. CDR3 length: 15 residues. Here the CDR3 reads CASSFPGQGARGYTF. The CDR3, as DNA: TGTGCCAGCAGTTTTCCGGGACAGGGGGCGCGTGGCTACACCTTC.

This chain connects TRBV9 to TRBJ1-6; 9 positions agree with TRBD1. With 4 bases clipped from V and 7 bases from J, the junction kept 6 bases outside the gene matches. Germline lookup yields CDR1 SGDLS and CDR2 YYNGEE. This CDR3 is built from 15 residues. In DNA, the CDR3 is TGTGCCAGCAGCAACCCGACAGGGGGAAATTCACCCCTCCACTTT. Residues: CASSNPTGGNSPLHF.

The chain has TRBV5-8 and TRBJ2-1, with D unresolved. Germline-derived CDR1 and CDR2 are SGHTS and YDEGEE. CDR3 size: 15 residues. V shed 2 bases and J shed 1 base, with 10 bases lying between them. The CDR3 DNA reads as TGTGCCAGCAGCTTTTCTCTCTTGTCCTACAATGAGCAGTTCTTC. This sequence encodes CASSFSLLSYNEQFF.

The chain employs TRBV28 and TRBJ1-1; tentative D call: TRBD1 (6 bases). Per the germline V gene, CDR1 is MDHEN and CDR2 is SYDVKM. The CDR3 totals 16 residues. The ends were cut back, 5 bases at V and 2 bases at J, with 18 bases in the middle. CDR3 protein: CASSLPFRGQNTEAFF. Written as DNA, the CDR3 is TGTGCCAGCAGTCTCCCCTTCAGGGGCCAAAACACTGAAGCTTTCTTT.

The V and J genes are TRBV11-1 and TRBJ2-7; no firm D call. Germline CDR1 reads SGHAT; CDR2 reads FQDESV (reference sequence). This CDR3 has 14 residues. With 5 bases removed from V and 3 bases from J, the gap between germline ends came to 14 bases. The DNA of the CDR3 is TGTGCCAGCAGCCCCCCCCAGACTCGCTACGAGCAGTACTTC. It encodes CASSPPQTRYEQYF. The full variable domain, in which reference TRBV11-1 and TRBJ2-7 provide the parts outside the CDR3, is EAEVAQSPRYKITEKSQAVAFWCDPISGHATLYWYRQILGQGPELLVQFQDESVVDDSQLPKDRFSAERLKGVDSTLKIQPAELGDSAMYLCASSPPQTRYEQYFGPGTRLTVT.

The chain combines TRBV2 with TRBJ1-6; D call uncertain. Trimming cost V 4 bases and J 9 bases, with 7 bases left between them. Germline CDR1 and CDR2: SNHLY and FYNNEI. The CDR3 covers 12 residues. CDR3 in amino acids: CASSGGFSPLHF. CDR3 sequence (DNA): TGTGCCAGCAGTGGAGGGTTTTCACCCCTCCACTTT. Complete variable domain (other parts from reference TRBV2 and TRBJ1-6): EPEVTQTPSHQVTQMGQEVILRCVPISNHLYFYWYRQILGQKVEFLVSFYNNEISEKSEIFDDQFSVERPDGSNFTLKIRSTKLEDSAMYFCASSGGFSPLHFGNGTRLTVT.

J is TRBJ2-1 and V is TRBV27; D may correspond to TRBD1 or TRBD2 (6 bases each). V was shortened by 1 base and J by 2 bases, with 12 bases between the two germline ends. The CDR3 totals 16 residues. The germline gives CDR1 MNHEY, CDR2 SMNVEV (reference sequence). CDR3: CASSLLRGATYNEQFF. CDR3 nucleotide sequence: TGTGCCAGCAGTTTATTGAGGGGGGCCACCTACAATGAGCAGTTCTTC.

This clone was detected only once. The rearrangement joins TRBV6-5 to TRBJ2-1; tentatively, D is TRBD1 (6 bases). The germline V gene encodes CDR1 MNHEY and CDR2 SVGAGI. Trimming pared 6 bases from V and 4 bases from J, leaving 13 bases between. The length of the CDR3 is 14 residues. The CDR3 is CASRDSAKYNEQFF. Written as DNA, the CDR3 is TGTGCCAGCAGGGACAGCGCCAAGTACAATGAGCAGTTCTTC.